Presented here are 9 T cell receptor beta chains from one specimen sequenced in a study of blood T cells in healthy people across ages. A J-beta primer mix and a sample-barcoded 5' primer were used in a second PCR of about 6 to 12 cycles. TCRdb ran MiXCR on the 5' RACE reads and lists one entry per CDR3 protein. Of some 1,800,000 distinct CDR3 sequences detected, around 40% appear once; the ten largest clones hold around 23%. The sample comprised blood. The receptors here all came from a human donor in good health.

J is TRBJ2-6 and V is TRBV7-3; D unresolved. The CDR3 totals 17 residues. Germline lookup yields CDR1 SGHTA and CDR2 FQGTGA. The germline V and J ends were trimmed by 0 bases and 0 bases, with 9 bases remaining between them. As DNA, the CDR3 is TGTGCCAGCAGCTTAACGACCTCTGGCTCTGGGGCCAACGTCCTGACTTTC. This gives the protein CASSLTTSGSGANVLTF.

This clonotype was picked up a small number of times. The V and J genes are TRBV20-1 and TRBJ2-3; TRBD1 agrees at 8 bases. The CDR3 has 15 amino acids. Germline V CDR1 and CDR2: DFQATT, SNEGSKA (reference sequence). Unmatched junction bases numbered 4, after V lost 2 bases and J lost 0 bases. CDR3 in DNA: TGCAGTGCTAGAAAGGACAGGGCTAGCACAGATACGCAGTATTTT. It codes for CSARKDRASTDTQYF.

CDR3 protein: CSAVGQTTEAFF. CDR3 nucleotide sequence: TGCAGTGCGGTAGGACAGACCACTGAAGCTTTCTTT. The gene calls are TRBV20-1 and TRBJ1-1, with a weak D call TRBD1 (6 bases). The V end was cut by 6 bases, the J end by 4 bases, with 12 bases between. The CDR3 runs 12 residues. Germline V gene data show CDR1 as DFQATT and CDR2 as SNEGSKA (reference sequence).

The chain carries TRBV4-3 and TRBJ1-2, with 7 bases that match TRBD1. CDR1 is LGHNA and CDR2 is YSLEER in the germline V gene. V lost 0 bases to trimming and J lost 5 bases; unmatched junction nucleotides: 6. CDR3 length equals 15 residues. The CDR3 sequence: CASSQDLTGLYGYTF. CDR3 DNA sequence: TGCGCCAGCAGCCAAGATCTGACAGGGTTGTATGGCTACACCTTC.

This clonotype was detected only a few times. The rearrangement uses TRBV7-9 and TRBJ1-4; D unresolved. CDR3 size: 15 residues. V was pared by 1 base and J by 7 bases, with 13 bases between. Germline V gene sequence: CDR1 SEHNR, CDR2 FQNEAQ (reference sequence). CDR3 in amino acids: CASSLGTPGGEKLFF. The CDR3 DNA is TGTGCCAGCAGCTTAGGTACGCCCGGCGGTGAAAAACTGTTTTTT. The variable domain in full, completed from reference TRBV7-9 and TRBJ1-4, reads DTGVSQNPRHKITKRGQNVTFRCDPISEHNRLYWYRQTLGQGPEFLTYFQNEAQLEKSRLLSDRFSAERPKGSFSTLEIQRTEQGDSAMYLCASSLGTPGGEKLFFGSGTQLSVL.

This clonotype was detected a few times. The CDR3, as DNA: TGCAGCGTTGACGCCTTCCCAGACGGAGCTTTCTTT. Amino acids: CSVDAFPDGAFF. This chain uses TRBV29-1 with TRBJ1-1; no definite D call. CDR1 and CDR2 from the germline V gene are SQVTM and ANQGSEA. The CDR3 has 12 residues. V shed 3 bases and J shed 10 bases, with 15 bases lying between them.

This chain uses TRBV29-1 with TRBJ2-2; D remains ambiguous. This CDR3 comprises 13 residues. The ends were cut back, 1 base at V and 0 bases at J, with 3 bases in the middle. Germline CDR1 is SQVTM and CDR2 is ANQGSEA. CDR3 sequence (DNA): TGCAGCGTTGAAGCAGCGAACACCGGGGAGCTGTTTTTT. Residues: CSVEAANTGELFF.

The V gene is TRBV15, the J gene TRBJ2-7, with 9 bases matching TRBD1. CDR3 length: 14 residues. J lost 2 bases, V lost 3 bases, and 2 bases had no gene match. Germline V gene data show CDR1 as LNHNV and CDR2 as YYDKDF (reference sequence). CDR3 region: CATSSYRGPYEQYF. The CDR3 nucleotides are TGTGCCACCAGCAGTTACAGGGGGCCCTACGAGCAGTACTTC.

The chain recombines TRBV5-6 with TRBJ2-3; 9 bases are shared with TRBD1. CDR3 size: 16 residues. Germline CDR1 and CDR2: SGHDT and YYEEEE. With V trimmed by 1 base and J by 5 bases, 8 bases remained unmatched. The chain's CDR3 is CASSLYRGPEIDTQYF. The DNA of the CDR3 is TGTGCCAGCAGCTTGTACAGGGGGCCGGAAATAGATACGCAGTATTTT. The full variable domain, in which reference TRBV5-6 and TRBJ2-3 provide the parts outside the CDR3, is DAGVTQSPTHLIKTRGQQVTLRCSPKSGHDTVSWYQQALGQGPQFIFQYYEEEERQRGNFPDRFSGHQFPNYSSELNVNALLLGDSALYLCASSLYRGPEIDTQYFGPGTRLTVL.